A single sample is the source of the 11 T cell receptor beta chains below, sequenced in a study of tumor-infiltrating lymphocytes in primary liver carcinoma (dated 2017 in TCRdb). Blood RNA was extracted from unsorted whole blood with TRIzol reagent; germline DNA came from the DNeasy Blood & Tissue kit. The run used an Illumina HiSeq 2500. Using a constant-region primer and ProtoScript II reverse transcriptase, TCRbeta-specific cDNA was reverse-transcribed from approximately 0.55 ug total RNA. Three nested multiplex PCR rounds, following a slightly modified ARM-PCR procedure, were used to build the TCRbeta libraries. Multiplex TRBV1-TRBV30 forward primers and a Cbeta reverse primer were used in the first two PCR rounds, each of which was run for approximately 9 cycles. TCRdb reprocessing: public reads trimmed at Q25 with fastp, clones called with MiXCR, in-frame beta chains kept. CDR3 protein duplicates are merged, each entry listing the most common genes and DNA. The sample records approximately 330,000 distinct CDR3 sequences, less than 70% of which are singletons. The ten largest clones represent approximately 5.9% of the sample.

The sequenced sample was peripheral blood. The receptor set was obtained from a man between 40 and 49 years old with primary liver carcinoma and hepatitis B virus infection.

This clonotype showed up many times. V usage is TRBV6-6 and J usage is TRBJ2-3; 8 bases agree with TRBD2. The CDR3 totals 14 residues. Trimming at V came to 6 bases and at J to 4 bases, leaving 6 bases not matched to a gene. CDR1 is MNHNY, CDR2 SVGAGI, per germline (reference sequence). DNA for the CDR3: TGTGCCAGCAGCATCGGACTAGCCGCAGATACGCAGTATTTT. Translated: CASSIGLAADTQYF.

This clonotype was detected once. A much larger clone lies a single base off, so this may be a read error. The rearrangement uses TRBV6-5 and TRBJ2-1, with TRBD1 matching over 9 bases. The germline CDR1 and CDR2 sequences are MNHEY and SVGAGI. This CDR3 is 17 amino acids long. Trimming at V came to 0 bases and at J to 6 bases, leaving 9 bases not matched to a gene. The CDR3 loop is CASSYSSGTGNVNEQFF. Written as DNA, the CDR3 is TGTGCCAGCAGTTACTCGTCCGGGACAGGGAACGTCAATGAGCAGTTCTTC.

The chain has TRBV6-5 and TRBJ1-1, with 7 bases aligning to TRBD1. The germline gives CDR1 MNHEY, CDR2 SVGAGI. With V trimmed by 6 bases and J by 3 bases, 7 bases remained unmatched. This CDR3 is built from 14 residues. CDR3 in amino acids: CASRLGGADTEAFF. The DNA for the CDR3 is TGTGCCAGCAGACTAGGGGGCGCGGACACTGAAGCTTTCTTT.

The chain is built from TRBV11-3 and TRBJ2-5, with D possibly TRBD1 on 5 matching bases. The CDR3 contains 13 residues. Per germline, CDR1 SGHNT and CDR2 YENEEA. The CDR3 sequence is CVSSPGCRETQYF. For the CDR3, the DNA is TGTGTCAGTAGCCCAGGGTGTAGGGAGACCCAGTACTTC.

This clonotype was counted ten times or more. The chain carries TRBV11-3 and TRBJ2-1; D uncertain. This CDR3 has 12 amino acids. Germline V lookup: CDR1 SGHNT, CDR2 YENEEA. Trimming took 3 bases from V and 5 from J, leaving 5 bases between them. The CDR3 bases are TGTGCCAGCAGCTTGACGGACAATGAGCAGTTCTTC. Its translation: CASSLTDNEQFF.

This clonotype was recorded many times. This rearrangement joins TRBV28 to TRBJ2-3; 8 nucleotides match TRBD1. The CDR3 totals 15 residues. Germline values: CDR1 MDHEN, CDR2 SYDVKM. J gave up 0 bases and V 5 bases, and 4 bases lay outside the gene matches. The CDR3 DNA reads as TGTGCCAGCAGTAGACAGGGGCGGAGCACAGATACGCAGTATTTT. It yields the protein CASSRQGRSTDTQYF.

Comment on this clonotype: One junction end does not reproduce the germline sequence, and a read error may be involved. The chain joins TRBV13 to TRBJ1-2; weak D call: TRBD1 (5 bases). CDR3 size: 14 residues. Germline CDR1 is PRHDT and CDR2 is FYEKMQ (reference sequence). CDR3 amino acids: CASSPGLSDYGYTF. For the CDR3, the DNA is TGTGCTAGCAGCCCAGGGTTATCAGACTATGGCTACACCTTC.

CDR3 nucleotide sequence: TGCGCCAGCAGCCAAGGCGACAGGGGGCCTGGGGAGCAGTACTTC. Protein sequence: CASSQGDRGPGEQYF. The genes are TRBV4-3 and TRBJ2-7, with 10 bases that match TRBD1. The V gene end was trimmed by 1 base and the J gene end by 7 bases; junction bases not matched to a gene: 7. Per the germline V gene, CDR1 is LGHNA and CDR2 is YSLEER. The CDR3 has 15 amino acids.

Remarks on this clonotype: The junction shows a germline mismatch at one end, possibly a read error. The chain has TRBV6-1 and TRBJ2-2, with D possibly TRBD2 on 5 matching bases. There are 14 residues in the CDR3. Germline V gene sequence: CDR1 MNHNS, CDR2 SASEGT. The CDR3 sequence is CASSVDWNTGEPFF. The DNA for the CDR3 is TGTGCCAGCAGTGTAGACTGGAACACCGGGGAGCCGTTTTTT.

The chain has TRBV11-2 and TRBJ2-7, with a possible D match to TRBD2 (6 bases). From germline, CDR1 is SGHAT and CDR2 FQNNGV. Trimming removed 9 bases from V and 2 bases from J, with 20 bases in between. The CDR3 contains 15 residues. CDR3 sequence (DNA): TGTGCCAGTAGCCTGGGGACTGGCGGAACCTACGAGCAGTACTTC. It encodes CASSLGTGGTYEQYF.

J is TRBJ2-1 and V is TRBV30, with 11 bases fitting TRBD2. V lost 2 bases, J lost 2 bases, and 2 bases stayed unmatched. The length of the CDR3 is 15 residues. Germline V CDR1 and CDR2: GTSNPN, SVGIG (reference sequence). This CDR3 reads CAWSISGRAYNEQFF. DNA of the CDR3: TGTGCCTGGAGTATTAGCGGGAGGGCCTACAATGAGCAGTTCTTC. Together with reference TRBV30 and TRBJ2-1, the CDR3 gives the full variable domain: SQTIHQWPATLVQPVGSPLSLECTVEGTSNPNLYWYRQAAGRGLQLLFYSVGIGQISSEVPQNLSASRPQDRQFILSSKKLLLSDSGFYLCAWSISGRAYNEQFFGPGTRLTVL.